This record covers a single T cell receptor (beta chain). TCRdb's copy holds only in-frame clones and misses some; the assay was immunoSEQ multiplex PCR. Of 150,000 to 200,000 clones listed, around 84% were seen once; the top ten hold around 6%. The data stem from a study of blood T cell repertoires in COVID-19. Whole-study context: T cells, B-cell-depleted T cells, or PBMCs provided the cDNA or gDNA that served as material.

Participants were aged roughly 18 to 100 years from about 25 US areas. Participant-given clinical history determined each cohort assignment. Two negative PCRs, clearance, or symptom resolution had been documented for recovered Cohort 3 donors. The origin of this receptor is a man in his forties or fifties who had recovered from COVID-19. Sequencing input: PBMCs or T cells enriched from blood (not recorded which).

The CDR3 reads CASSQTDREGYTF. CDR3 DNA: TGTGCCAGCAGCCAGACGGACAGGGAGGGCTACACCTTC. V is TRBV3-1 (or the pseudogene TRBV3-2) and J is TRBJ1-2; 8 bases are shared with TRBD1. V shed 3 bases and J 8 bases; nucleotides not matched to a gene: 5. The CDR3 is 13 amino acids. CDR1 LGHDT and CDR2 YNNKEL come from the germline V gene (reference sequence).